This TCR beta chain was identified in a study of T cell responses to AZD1222 COVID-19 vaccine. Study details: Investigators merged groups given second doses at roughly 4 or roughly 12 weeks.

A remark on this clone: The antigen is undetermined.

The protocol was immunoSEQ multiplex PCR, while the TCRdb copy is restricted to in-frame clones and leaves out a portion. The sample contains around 85,000 clones, 80% to 90% of which appear only once. Looked up from germline, CDR1 is MNHEY and CDR2 is SMNVEV (reference sequence). The V and J ends lost 4 bases and 3 bases, in that order; junction bases with no gene match: 3. This CDR3 contains 14 residues. Study observations and caveats: Reports say nearly half of spike-specific TCRs go after unmutated variant regions. It should be noted that donors were predominantly white British and more often female, and clonal diversity was possibly underestimated. Repertoire samples came only from after the peak T cell response.

This receptor was identified in an adult in good health. The rearrangement joins TRBV27 to TRBJ2-3; TRBD1 matches 8 bases. Material: peripheral blood, obtained on day 0 of AZD1222 vaccination. CDR3 protein: CASSYGQGTDTQYF. The CDR3 coding sequence is TGTGCCAGCAGTTACGGACAGGGAACAGATACGCAGTATTTT.